This T cell receptor beta chain is drawn from a study of Graves' ophthalmopathy and Graves' hyperthyroidism. The study's findings and limits: Also, most clonotypes expanded in the thyroid above 0.001 frequency appeared in blood.

The V segment lost 6 bases and the J segment 1 base; nucleotides outside the gene matches: 7. CDR3 length: 17 residues. Only a few counts were recorded for this clonotype. Its specificity is not known. TCR beta CDR3 amplification used RNA transcripts. Following a first-round RT-PCR that used HTBI primers, a second-round multiplex PCR was carried out. TCRdb called the multiplex PCR reads again in MiXCR, with one record for every CDR3 protein. The data hold 300,000 to 450,000 distinct CDR3 sequences, with about a sixth observed a single time. The receptor was derived from an adult woman with stable Graves' hyperthyroidism. The sequencing input was peripheral blood. This rearrangement joins TRBV12-3 or TRBV12-4 to TRBJ2-3; TRBD2 matches 13 bases. The CDR3 DNA is TGTGCCAGCAGGAGCGGACTAGCGGGAGCAGGCACAGATACGCAGTATTTT. Translated: CASRSGLAGAGTDTQYF.